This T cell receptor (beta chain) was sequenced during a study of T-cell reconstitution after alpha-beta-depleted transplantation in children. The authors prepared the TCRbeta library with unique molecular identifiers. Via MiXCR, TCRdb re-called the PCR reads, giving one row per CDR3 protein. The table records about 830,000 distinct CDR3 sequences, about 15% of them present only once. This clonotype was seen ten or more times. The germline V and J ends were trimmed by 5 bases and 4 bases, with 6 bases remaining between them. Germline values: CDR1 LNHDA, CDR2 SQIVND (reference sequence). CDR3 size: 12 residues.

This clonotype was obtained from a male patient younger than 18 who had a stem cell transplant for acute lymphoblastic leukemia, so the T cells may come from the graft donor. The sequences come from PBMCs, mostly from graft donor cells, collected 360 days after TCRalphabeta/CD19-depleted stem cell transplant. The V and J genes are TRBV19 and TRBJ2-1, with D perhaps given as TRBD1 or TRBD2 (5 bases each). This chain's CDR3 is CASSGGYNEQFF. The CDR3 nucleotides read TGTGCCAGTAGTGGGGGTTACAATGAGCAGTTCTTC.